What follows are 25 T cell receptor beta chains derived from one specimen sequenced in a study of T-cell reconstitution after alpha-beta-depleted transplantation in children. Unique molecular identifiers were incorporated into the prepared TCRbeta library. TCRdb re-derived calls from the PCR reads in MiXCR, one entry per CDR3 protein. The sample carries hundreds of thousands of distinct CDR3 sequences, 13% recorded once. This specimen was PBMCs, taken before TCRalphabeta/CD19-depleted stem cell transplant. These receptors were obtained from a girl aged 2 to 9 with congenital amegakaryocytic thrombocytopenia, due to receive a stem cell transplant.

This clonotype was detected many times. The chain recombines TRBV6-1 with TRBJ2-1; D gene unclear. This CDR3 has 15 residues. Trimming left V 7 bases short and J 0 bases short, with 13 bases between. Germline assignment: CDR1 MNHNS and CDR2 SASEGT. This CDR3 reads CASNRLTSSYNEQFF. CDR3 nucleotide sequence: TGTGCCAGCAACCGCCTAACGAGCTCCTACAATGAGCAGTTCTTC.

This clonotype was seen ten or more times. The rearrangement joins TRBV12-3 or TRBV12-4 to TRBJ2-1; 10 bases match TRBD2. This CDR3 is 14 amino acids long. Unmatched junction bases numbered 5, after V lost 3 bases and J lost 9 bases. In nucleotides, the CDR3 is TGTGCCAGCAGTTTTCTAGCGGGAGCCACTGAGCAGTTCTTC. Protein product: CASSFLAGATEQFF.

Here the CDR3 DNA reads TGCAGTCTAGCGCCGGGACTATCCTACAATGAGCAGTTCTTC. It specifies CSLAPGLSYNEQFF. This chain connects TRBV20-1 to TRBJ2-1; TRBD2 aligns across 7 bases. This CDR3 has 14 residues. Germline V gene data show CDR1 as DFQATT and CDR2 as SNEGSKA (reference sequence). V lost 8 bases, J lost 1 base, and 8 bases stayed unmatched.

V usage is TRBV5-1 and J usage is TRBJ2-1, with 7 bases lining up with TRBD1. This CDR3 has 15 amino acids. Germline V gene lookup returns CDR1 SGHRS and CDR2 YFSETQ. V gave up 3 bases and J gave up 3 bases; unmatched junction bases: 6. The CDR3 loop is CASSSSGTDYNEQFF. In DNA form, the CDR3 reads TGCGCCAGCAGCTCCTCCGGGACAGACTACAATGAGCAGTTCTTC.

V is TRBV18 and J is TRBJ1-2; 7 bases match TRBD1. Trimming at V came to 6 bases and at J to 10 bases, leaving 8 bases not matched to a gene. Germline CDR1 is KGHSH and CDR2 is LQKENI. The CDR3 is 12 amino acids. CDR3 residues: CASSPDRDHYTF. The CDR3, as DNA: TGTGCCAGCTCGCCTGACAGGGATCACTACACCTTC.

Worth noting for this clonotype: This may arise from a read error, as a much more abundant clone is one base away. The chain links TRBV4-1 to TRBJ1-1; D ambiguous. There are 14 residues in the CDR3. Germline lookup yields CDR1 MGHRA and CDR2 YSYEKL. CDR3 in DNA: TGCGCCAGCAGACAAGTACGGATGAACACTGAAGCTTTCTTT. This sequence encodes CASRQVRMNTEAFF.

The chain combines TRBV11-2 with TRBJ2-1, with D perhaps being TRBD1 or TRBD2 (5 bases each). The CDR3 spans 13 residues. The V gene lost 4 bases and the J gene lost 5 bases, with 9 bases spanning the gap. Germline CDR1 is SGHAT and CDR2 is FQNNGV. In DNA, the CDR3 is TGTGCCAGCAGCTGGGACGTCGACAATGAGCAGTTCTTC. Protein sequence: CASSWDVDNEQFF. Supplemented by reference TRBV11-2 and TRBJ2-1, the full variable domain reads EAGVAQSPRYKIIEKRQSVAFWCNPISGHATLYWYQQILGQGPKLLIQFQNNGVVDDSQLPKDRFSAERLKGVDSTLKIQPAKLEDSAVYLCASSWDVDNEQFFGPGTRLTVL.

The sample holds a few counts of this clonotype. The gene calls are TRBV7-8 and TRBJ2-2; D is possibly TRBD2 (6 bases). Per germline, CDR1 SGHVS and CDR2 FQNEAQ. This CDR3 contains 20 residues. V dropped 4 bases and J dropped 1 base, with 25 bases sitting between them. CDR3 nucleotides: TGTGCCAGCAGCTCCTATTATTTCGGACTACGGATACAGAACACCGGGGAGCTGTTTTTT. Its protein is CASSSYYFGLRIQNTGELFF.

This clonotype was seen only a few times. The V call is TRBV27, the J call TRBJ2-3; 7 bases are shared with TRBD2. From germline, CDR1 is MNHEY and CDR2 SMNVEV (reference sequence). After removal of 2 bases from V and 0 bases from J, the junction contained 8 bases not matched to a gene. The CDR3 extends over 17 amino acids. CDR3 sequence: CASSLRRREPSTDTQYF. Written as DNA, the CDR3 is TGTGCCAGCAGTTTAAGACGGCGGGAGCCTAGCACAGATACGCAGTATTTT.

This chain uses TRBV5-1 with TRBJ1-6; D not certain. Trimming took 6 bases from V and 9 from J, leaving 19 bases between them. The length of the CDR3 is 15 residues. The germline CDR1 and CDR2 sequences are SGHRS and YFSETQ. The CDR3 coding sequence is TGCGCCAGCAAAGAGACACCGAGCTCTGGTTCACCCCTCCACTTT. Protein: CASKETPSSGSPLHF.

This chain joins TRBV12-3 or TRBV12-4 and TRBJ2-1, with D tentatively TRBD2 (5 bases). The CDR3 extends over 12 amino acids. V lost 6 bases to trimming and J lost 7 bases, with 10 bases between them. Here the CDR3 reads CASRSPGNEQFF. DNA for the CDR3: TGTGCCAGCAGGTCTCCGGGGAATGAGCAGTTCTTC.

The DNA for the CDR3 is TGCAGTGCTAGGGGCAGGGGCTTCTCCTACGAGCAGTACTTC. This translates into CSARGRGFSYEQYF. The chain combines TRBV20-1 with TRBJ2-7, with D possibly being TRBD1 (6 bases). Trimming cost V 3 bases and J 0 bases, with 12 bases left between them. Per the germline V gene, CDR1 is DFQATT and CDR2 is SNEGSKA (reference sequence). This CDR3 contains 14 residues.

The chain joins TRBV5-5 to TRBJ2-4; D is undetermined. Between the trimmed V and J ends, which lost 2 bases and 0 bases, there was a span of 6 bases. Germline V gives CDR1 SGHKS, CDR2 YYEKEE (reference sequence). The CDR3 loop spans 14 amino acids. The CDR3 loop reads CASSLVLAKNIQYF. CDR3 in DNA: TGTGCCAGCAGCTTAGTACTAGCCAAAAACATTCAGTACTTC.

This clonotype was counted only a few times. The rearrangement uses TRBV20-1 and TRBJ2-7; TRBD1 agrees at 9 bases. The CDR3 contains 18 residues. V trimming: 1 base; J trimming: 4 bases; junction bases outside the gene matches: 17. Germline V gene data show CDR1 as DFQATT and CDR2 as SNEGSKA (reference sequence). The CDR3 loop reads CSARVRDRAVLMSYEQYF. The CDR3 DNA sequence: TGCAGTGCTAGAGTCCGGGACAGGGCGGTTTTAATGAGTTACGAGCAGTACTTC.

This clonotype has a handful of counts. The rearrangement uses TRBV2 and TRBJ2-3; D gene ambiguous. Germline V CDR1 and CDR2: SNHLY, FYNNEI. The CDR3 runs 14 residues. Trimming removed 2 bases at V and 4 bases at J, with 10 bases between. The DNA of the CDR3 is TGTGCCAGCAGTGAAACTGGTCCCCCAGATACGCAGTATTTT. Encoded protein: CASSETGPPDTQYF.

This clonotype was detected many times. V is TRBV28 and J is TRBJ2-1; D remains unclear. The germline CDR1 and CDR2 sequences are MDHEN and SYDVKM. The germline V and J ends were trimmed by 2 bases and 8 bases, with 7 bases remaining between them. CDR3 length: 12 residues. Here the CDR3 reads CASSLEVHEQFF. The CDR3 region has the DNA TGTGCCAGCAGTTTAGAAGTCCATGAGCAGTTCTTC.

The sample holds many counts of this clonotype. This chain joins TRBV12-3 or TRBV12-4 and TRBJ2-3; D is undetermined. Between the trimmed V and J ends, which lost 0 bases and 6 bases, there was a span of 10 bases. The CDR3 runs to 14 residues. The CDR3 DNA is TGTGCCAGCAGTTTAGCGCAGGTCCGCGATACGCAGTATTTT. It codes for CASSLAQVRDTQYF.

This rearrangement joins TRBV7-9 to TRBJ2-1; TRBD2 agrees at 8 bases. J gave up 10 bases and V 2 bases, and 10 bases lay outside the gene matches. The CDR3 runs to 15 residues. The V gene's germline CDR1 is SEHNR and CDR2 FQNEAQ (reference sequence). The CDR3 nucleotides read TGTGCCAGCAGCTTACTAGCGGGTGGATCGGGGGAGCAGTTCTTC. This encodes CASSLLAGGSGEQFF.

This clonotype was counted a few times. V gene TRBV3-1 combines with J gene TRBJ2-7; D possibly corresponds to TRBD2 (5 bases). With 5 bases removed from V and 0 bases from J, the gap between germline ends came to 14 bases. Germline V gene lookup returns CDR1 LGHDT and CDR2 YNNKEL (reference sequence). The CDR3 runs to 15 residues. CDR3 DNA: TGTGCCAGCAGCTACTCGAGCGGACTCTCCTACGAGCAGTACTTC. Translation gives CASSYSSGLSYEQYF.

The V and J genes are TRBV7-9 and TRBJ2-2, with D hard to call. CDR3 length: 14 amino acids. Trimming shortened V by 7 bases and J by 0 bases, and 9 bases separated the two germline ends. From germline, CDR1 is SEHNR and CDR2 FQNEAQ (reference sequence). The CDR3 reads CASTNSPNTGELFF. CDR3 nucleotides: TGTGCCAGCACCAACAGCCCGAACACCGGGGAGCTGTTTTTT.

There are many counts of this clonotype. The chain uses TRBV6-1 and TRBJ1-3; D is unclear. Germline lookup yields CDR1 MNHNS and CDR2 SASEGT. Trimming took off 5 bases at V and 4 bases at J, with 12 bases between the two ends. The CDR3 is 14 residues long. Here the CDR3 DNA reads TGTGCCAGCAGTCAAGGGAATATAGGAAACACCATATATTTT. The encoded protein is CASSQGNIGNTIYF.

In its sample, this clonotype was seen many times. The rearrangement joins TRBV12-3 or TRBV12-4 to TRBJ2-2; 10 bases fit TRBD2. V lost 6 bases to trimming and J lost 10 bases; unmatched junction nucleotides: 8. The length of the CDR3 is 14 residues. CDR3 nucleotide sequence: TGTGCCAGCAGGAAAGCGGGAGGGTTTGAGGAGCTGTTTTTT. Its protein is CASRKAGGFEELFF.

This clonotype occurred a few times. This rearrangement joins TRBV12-3 or TRBV12-4 to TRBJ2-1; 13 nucleotides align to TRBD2. The CDR3 length is 16 residues. The ends lost 8 bases at V and 6 bases at J; junction bases unmatched: 10. The CDR3 loop reads CASGQLAGGFGNEQFF. The CDR3 nucleotides read TGTGCCAGCGGTCAACTAGCGGGAGGGTTTGGCAATGAGCAGTTCTTC.

In its sample, this clonotype was seen many times. The chain is built from TRBV29-1 and TRBJ2-1; 10 nucleotides line up with TRBD2. Germline lookup yields CDR1 SQVTM and CDR2 ANQGSEA. J gave up 1 base and V 4 bases, and 4 bases lay outside the gene matches. CDR3 length: 15 amino acids. The CDR3 spells CSVVLAGVSYNEQFF. The CDR3 region has the DNA TGCAGCGTTGTCCTAGCGGGAGTTTCCTACAATGAGCAGTTCTTC.

In its sample, this clonotype was seen many times. This chain uses TRBV5-1 with TRBJ2-3; D ambiguous. Germline V CDR1 and CDR2: SGHRS, YFSETQ. The CDR3 totals 12 residues. Trimming removed 3 bases from V and 5 bases from J, with 7 bases in between. In DNA form, the CDR3 reads TGCGCCAGCAGCTCTACCGTAGATACGCAGTATTTT. Its protein product is CASSSTVDTQYF.